A selection of T cell receptor beta chains follows, all from one sample in a study of human T cells and chemical hapten exposure. TCRdb redid the calling of the RACE reads with MiXCR, one entry per CDR3 protein. This sample has some 27,000 distinct CDR3 sequences, with around 10% found just once. Sequenced material: whole blood, taken in connection with sensitization to the hapten diphenylcyclopropenone (DPC). The receptors were sampled from a man younger than 45 with alopecia areata. Some clones in this sample may be carry-over from other donors' samples. Each CDR3 is given with its conserved first and last residue. D genes are given only for firm matches. Clone size is shown for a subset of rows, as once, few, many or a class of expanded clone.

abundance	v_gene	j_gene	len	d_gene	CDR3nt	CDR3aa
many	TRBV12-3/TRBV12-4	TRBJ1-2	13	NA	TGTGCCAGCAGTTTTCAGGGGTCCCATGGCTACACCTTC	CASSFQGSHGYTF
NA	TRBV7-8	TRBJ1-2	13	TRBD1	TGTGCCAGCAGCTTACAGGGGGACTATGGCTACACCTTC	CASSLQGDYGYTF
few	TRBV25-1	TRBJ2-2	20	TRBD1	TGTGCCAGCCCTATCCTTCGGGACAGGGGCCTACTCGCGAACACCGGGGAGCTGTTTTTT	CASPILRDRGLLANTGELFF
NA	TRBV30	TRBJ2-7	13	NA	TGTGCCTGGACCTTCGGGGCTTCCTACGAGCAGTACTTC	CAWTFGASYEQYF
many	TRBV7-8	TRBJ2-1	12	NA	TGTGCCAGCAGCTTGCACCTCAATGAGCAGTTCTTC	CASSLHLNEQFF
NA	TRBV7-2	TRBJ1-2	12	TRBD1	TGTGCCAGCAGCCGTGACAGGGATGGCTACACCTTC	CASSRDRDGYTF
NA	TRBV19	TRBJ1-5	14	NA	TGTGCCAGTGGCCCATACGAGAGGCCTTCGCCCCAGCATTTT	CASGPYERPSPQHF
few	TRBV5-1	TRBJ2-1	15	NA	TGCGCCAGCAGCTTTGGCGGTGGGTCGTACAATGAGCAGTTCTTC	CASSFGGGSYNEQFF
many	TRBV6-1	TRBJ1-1	12	NA	TGTGCCAGCACAAAGGAGGGCACTGAAGCTTTCTTT	CASTKEGTEAFF
NA	TRBV24-1	TRBJ2-7	13	NA	TGTGCCACCTCCGGGGTTGGTTCTACGGAGCAGTACTTC	CATSGVGSTEQYF
NA	TRBV3-1	TRBJ2-7	14	NA	TGTGCCAGCAGCGAACGGGACAACTACTACGAGCAGTACTTC	CASSERDNYYEQYF
many	TRBV2	TRBJ1-4	14	NA	TGTGCCAGCAGCCAGGGAGAGTGGGGAGAAAAACTGTTTTTT	CASSQGEWGEKLFF
many	TRBV12-3/TRBV12-4	TRBJ1-1	17	TRBD1	TGTGCCAGCAGTTTACGAGGGGGCGACTACATGAACACTGAAGCTTTCTTT	CASSLRGGDYMNTEAFF
few	TRBV18	TRBJ2-5	14	TRBD2	TGTGCCAGCTCACTCGGGACTAGCGGCGAGACCCAGTACTTC	CASSLGTSGETQYF
few	TRBV11-2	TRBJ1-1	15	NA	TGTGCCAGCAGCCCCCAGCCCGGGGCAGGAGCTGAAGCTTTCTTT	CASSPQPGAGAEAFF
NA	TRBV20-1	TRBJ1-1	14	NA	TGCAGTGCTAGAGATGTACAGACAGACACTGAAGCTTTCTTT	CSARDVQTDTEAFF
NA	TRBV4-3	TRBJ2-3	14	NA	TGCGCCAGCAGCCTAGACCGGGGCACAGATACGCAGTATTTT	CASSLDRGTDTQYF
NA	TRBV4-2	TRBJ1-6	13	NA	TGTGCCAGCAGCGCGGGCTCGGTTTCACCCCTCCACTTT	CASSAGSVSPLHF
NA	TRBV6-4	TRBJ2-1	16	TRBD2	TGTGCCAGCAGTTTAATAGCGGGAGGGCCCCTCAATGAGCAGTTCTTC	CASSLIAGGPLNEQFF
NA	TRBV20-1	TRBJ1-3	15	NA	TGCAGTGCTAGGGACCCCTCGAGCTCTGGAAACACCATATATTTT	CSARDPSSSGNTIYF
NA	TRBV18	TRBJ2-2	15	NA	TGTGCCAGCTCACCGTCCGAGGACAGCACCGGGGAGCTGTTTTTT	CASSPSEDSTGELFF
many	TRBV29-1	TRBJ2-3	14	NA	TGCAGCGTTGAAGAGAACTTGGCCACAGATACGCAGTATTTT	CSVEENLATDTQYF
few	TRBV3-1	TRBJ1-2	15	TRBD1	TGTGCCAGCAGCCAAGAAGGGGGACAGAACTATGGCTACACCTTC	CASSQEGGQNYGYTF
few	TRBV5-8	TRBJ2-7	14	NA	TGTGCCAGCACCCTTCGTGTATCGGTATACGAGCAGTACTTC	CASTLRVSVYEQYF
many	TRBV18	TRBJ1-1	16	NA	TGTGCCAGCTCACTTCGAGGGCAGGGATGGCACACTGAAGCTTTCTTT	CASSLRGQGWHTEAFF
few	TRBV7-2	TRBJ2-5	13	NA	TGTGCCAGCAGCTCGACAGCCCAAGAGACCCAGTACTTC	CASSSTAQETQYF
many	TRBV6-6	TRBJ1-1	15	NA	TGTGCCTCCGGGGTGGACACCTTATCGAACACTGAAGCTTTCTTT	CASGVDTLSNTEAFF
many	TRBV7-2	TRBJ2-7	13	NA	TGTGCCAGCAGCACCCGGGACGCCTACGAGCAGTACTTC	CASSTRDAYEQYF
few	TRBV5-1	TRBJ1-4	17	TRBD1	TGCGCCAGCAGCTCGGGACCAGGGGGCCTGGCTAATGAAAAACTGTTTTTT	CASSSGPGGLANEKLFF
NA	TRBV18	TRBJ1-1	14	NA	TGTGCCAGCTCACCGGGGGACATGAACACTGAAGCTTTCTTT	CASSPGDMNTEAFF
NA	TRBV4-2	TRBJ2-7	15	TRBD2	TGTGCCAGCAGCCAAGAAACTAGCGGTATCGACGAGCAGTACTTC	CASSQETSGIDEQYF
many	TRBV12-3/TRBV12-4	TRBJ2-5	12	NA	TGTGCCAGCAGTACCGACCAAGAGACCCAGTACTTC	CASSTDQETQYF
few	TRBV6-1	TRBJ2-1	14	NA	TGTGCCAGCAGACCCATGGGAGGCTTTAATGAGCAGTTCTTC	CASRPMGGFNEQFF
few	TRBV11-2	TRBJ1-1	14	NA	TGTGCCAGCAGCATAGGCCTGACGAACACTGAAGCTTTCTTT	CASSIGLTNTEAFF
many	TRBV12-3/TRBV12-4	TRBJ2-1	14	NA	TGTGCCAGCAGCTATGGGGGAGGCTACAATGAGCAGTTCTTC	CASSYGGGYNEQFF
many	TRBV7-2	TRBJ2-3	16	NA	TGTGCCAGCAGCAGCAAGGCCTTTTCTCCCTTAGATACGCAGTATTTT	CASSSKAFSPLDTQYF
few	TRBV7-2	TRBJ1-5	16	TRBD1	TGTGCCAGCAGCCCCGGGACAGGATATAGCAATCAGCCCCAGCATTTT	CASSPGTGYSNQPQHF
many	TRBV4-2	TRBJ2-7	16	NA	TGTGCCAGCAGCCAAGGCCTTTTCCCTGGCTCCTACGAGCAGTACTTC	CASSQGLFPGSYEQYF
few	TRBV9	TRBJ2-1	17	NA	TGTGCCAGCAGCGTAGAACCCGGAAAAGTGGGGGACAATGAGCAGTTCTTC	CASSVEPGKVGDNEQFF
NA	TRBV19	TRBJ1-5	15	NA	TGTGCCAGTAGTATAGATAGCAGGGGTGGACAGCCCCAGCATTTT	CASSIDSRGGQPQHF
NA	TRBV14	TRBJ2-3	18	TRBD2	TGTGCCAGCAGCCAAGAGAGAGCTAGCGGGTTAAAAACAGATACGCAGTATTTT	CASSQERASGLKTDTQYF
many	TRBV27	TRBJ1-1	14	NA	TGTGCCAGCAGGGGCCTATCGTCGAGCGCTGAAGCTTTCTTT	CASRGLSSSAEAFF
many	TRBV7-9	TRBJ2-5	16	NA	TGTGCCAGCAGCTTTGTCCCGCGAGCGGTAGGAGAGACCCAGTACTTC	CASSFVPRAVGETQYF